Here is one T cell receptor beta chain with its context. The sample originates from a study of cytomegalovirus exposure and HLA in healthy donors. About the study: In an early release, HLA-typed donors contributed tens of millions of unique TCR sequences. Among around 400 genotyped donors, about 80% fell in the Caucasian-associated ancestry cluster.

Trimming took 2 bases from V and 4 from J, leaving 8 bases between them. This CDR3 spans 13 amino acids. Per the germline V gene, CDR1 is SNHLY and CDR2 is FYNNEI. PCR was performed using 60 Vbeta and 13 Jbeta primers. Produced via immunoSEQ multiplex PCR; TCRdb's table is partial and in-frame only. The sample has around 150,000 clones, more than 70% seen once. Sequenced: PBMCs. This TCR was sampled from a woman between 35 and 50 years old in good health and CMV-seronegative. The V gene is TRBV2, the J gene TRBJ1-2; TRBD1 might be the D (6 bases). The CDR3 loop is CASSEPGAYGYTF. For the CDR3, the DNA is TGTGCCAGCAGTGAACCAGGGGCCTATGGCTACACCTTC.